This is a list of T cell receptor beta chains from one sample in a study of cytomegalovirus exposure and HLA in healthy donors. Here immunoSEQ multiplex PCR was the method, and the copy in TCRdb shows in-frame clones only, minus some. Listed are more than 25,000 clones; 0.71% falls within the top ten. Sequencing input: PBMCs. The receptors were gathered from a man younger than 45 in good health and CMV-seronegative. CDR3s include the opening cysteine and the closing phenylalanine or tryptophan. A D gene is named only where the DNA matches it firmly.

j_gene	v_gene	d_gene	CDR3nt	CDR3aa
TRBJ1-3	TRBV15	.	TGTGCCACCAGCAGAAGGGGGTTTGATCGAAACACCATATATTTT	CATSRRGFDRNTIYF
TRBJ2-1	TRBV7-9	TRBD2	TGTGCCAGCAGCTTAGAGGTCATAGCGGGAGGTTCATTGCGTAATGAGCAGTTCTTC	CASSLEVIAGGSLRNEQFF
TRBJ2-1	TRBV4-1	.	TGCGCCAGCAGCCAAGATTTCTCCGGTCTAAATGCTTACAATGAGCAGTTCTTC	CASSQDFSGLNAYNEQFF
TRBJ1-4	TRBV19	.	TGTGCCAGTAGTATAGTAACAAATGAACTGTTTTTT	CASSIVTNELFF
TRBJ1-2	TRBV29-1	TRBD1	TGCAGCGTGGGCGACAGGGACATGACCTATGGCTACACCTTC	CSVGDRDMTYGYTF
TRBJ2-7	TRBV19	TRBD2	TGTGCCAGTAGTCCACAACTAGCGGGTACCTACGAGCAGTACTTC	CASSPQLAGTYEQYF
TRBJ2-7	TRBV5-1	.	TGCGCCAGCAGACGGGACACCCTCTACGAGCAGTACTTC	CASRRDTLYEQYF
TRBJ1-2	TRBV7-8	TRBD1	TGTGCCAGCAGCTTAGGGGGACAGGGCGGTGGCTACACCTTC	CASSLGGQGGGYTF
TRBJ2-1	TRBV19	TRBD2	TGTGCCAGTAGCCCCGTCCCTAGCGGGATTGGGAATGAGCAGTTCTTC	CASSPVPSGIGNEQFF
TRBJ1-2	TRBV7-3	TRBD1	TGTGCCAGCAGCTTAAGCTCCAGGGGGTATGGCTACACCTTC	CASSLSSRGYGYTF
TRBJ1-5	TRBV19	.	TGTGCCAGTAGCCCGACACATAGCAATCAGCCCCAGCATTTT	CASSPTHSNQPQHF
TRBJ2-1	TRBV11-2	TRBD2	TGTGCCAGCAGAAGCCTAGGCGGGAGGGCCGAGGGGATTGAGCAGTTCTTC	CASRSLGGRAEGIEQFF
TRBJ1-4	TRBV28	.	TGTGCCAGCAGTTTACGAATCTACAGGACAACTAATGAAAAACTGTTTTTT	CASSLRIYRTTNEKLFF
TRBJ2-3	TRBV6-5	TRBD2	TGTGCCAGCAGTCGCCGACTAGCGGGAGGTGGTACGCAGTATTTT	CASSRRLAGGGTQYF
TRBJ2-1	TRBV5-1	TRBD2	TGCGCCAGCAGCTCCGGGACTAGCGGGGGATACAATGAGCAGTTCTTC	CASSSGTSGGYNEQFF
TRBJ1-2	TRBV13	TRBD1	TGTGCCAGCAGCGGGAACAGGGGGACAATTAGAAACTACACCTTC	CASSGNRGTIRNYTF
TRBJ2-7	TRBV4-1	TRBD1	TGCGCCAGCAGCCAAGAACGGTACGGGACAGCGTACGAGCAGTACTTC	CASSQERYGTAYEQYF